The 18 T cell receptor beta chains given below trace back to one sample, sequenced in a study of shared T cell receptors in the human thymus. The data were produced by immunoSEQ multiplex PCR, yet TCRdb's version contains in-frame clones alone and is incomplete. The table lists roughly 700,000 clones, approximately 90% of them singletons. This same sample was also part of a study on human thymus T cells.

Source material: thymocytes. The receptor source for this set is a boy in the first two years of life with a congenital heart defect.

The CDR3 sequence: CASSQDLPSGPNNEQFF. Here the CDR3 DNA reads TGCGCCAGCAGCCAAGATCTGCCTAGCGGGCCTAACAATGAGCAGTTCTTC. J is TRBJ2-1 and V is TRBV4-3, with 8 bases matching TRBD2. Germline CDR1 reads LGHNA; CDR2 reads YSLEER. The length of the CDR3 is 17 residues. V lost 0 bases, J lost 5 bases, and 9 bases stayed unmatched.

This rearrangement joins TRBV18 to TRBJ1-2, with a tentative D call TRBD1 (5 bases). Germline CDR1 and CDR2: KGHSH and LQKENI. The CDR3 length is 15 residues. The V and J ends lost 3 bases and 1 base respectively, with 12 bases between them. The CDR3 reads CASSPAGWGNYGYTF. The CDR3 bases are TGTGCCAGCTCACCTGCAGGGTGGGGTAACTATGGCTACACCTTC.

The chain joins TRBV4-3 to TRBJ2-7; 8 nucleotides agree with TRBD2. V shed 0 bases, J shed 3 bases, and the junction held 13 bases outside the gene matches. Germline V gene data show CDR1 as LGHNA and CDR2 as YSLEER. The CDR3 contains 18 residues. CDR3 sequence reads: CASSQDLWSEREHYEQYF. DNA of the CDR3: TGCGCCAGCAGCCAAGATTTGTGGAGCGAGCGGGAGCACTACGAGCAGTACTTC.

The chain joins TRBV4-3 to TRBJ2-7, with unresolved D. The CDR3 runs 13 residues. CDR1 and CDR2 from the germline V gene are LGHNA and YSLEER. V was shortened by 8 bases and J by 7 bases, with 18 bases between the two germline ends. CDR3 in DNA: TGCGCCAGCGGGCCGGATTTATACGGAGAGCAGTACTTC. Translation gives CASGPDLYGEQYF.

This chain links TRBV4-3 with TRBJ2-1, with a weak D call TRBD2 (6 bases). Germline V lookup: CDR1 LGHNA, CDR2 YSLEER. The germline V and J ends were trimmed by 0 bases and 4 bases, with 16 bases remaining between them. The CDR3 is 17 residues long. The CDR3 nucleotides are TGCGCCAGCAGCCAAGATCCCCGGGGGAGTGCTTACAATGAGCAGTTCTTC. This gives the protein CASSQDPRGSAYNEQFF.

The V gene is TRBV27, the J gene TRBJ1-3, with 9 bases lining up with TRBD1. The V and J ends lost 4 bases and 7 bases, in that order; junction bases with no gene match: 17. There are 18 residues in the CDR3. The germline gives CDR1 MNHEY, CDR2 SMNVEV (reference sequence). DNA for the CDR3: TGTGCCAGCAGTTCCACACGTCCTGGGGACAGGGAGGAGAACACCATATATTTT. It yields the protein CASSSTRPGDREENTIYF.

The chain employs TRBV11-3 and TRBJ1-2; D is perhaps TRBD1 (6 bases). The CDR3 spans 15 residues. With 3 bases removed from V and 2 bases from J, the gap between germline ends came to 13 bases. Germline CDR1 SGHNT, CDR2 YENEEA. This CDR3 reads CASSFQGTFNYGYTF. The CDR3 DNA sequence: TGTGCCAGCAGCTTCCAGGGGACCTTCAACTATGGCTACACCTTC. Full variable domain (rest looked up from reference TRBV11-3 and TRBJ1-2): EAGVVQSPRYKIIEKKQPVAFWCNPISGHNTLYWYLQNLGQGPELLIRYENEEAVDDSQLPKDRFSAERLKGVDSTLKIQPAELGDSAVYLCASSFQGTFNYGYTFGSGTRLTVV.

The rearrangement links TRBV19 to TRBJ1-5, with TRBD1 identical over 7 bases. Unmatched junction bases numbered 9, after V lost 7 bases and J lost 3 bases. The CDR3 loop spans 15 amino acids. CDR1 and CDR2 (germline): LNHDA, SQIVND (reference sequence). The CDR3 nucleotides are TGTGCCAGTACTCGGACAGGCCCGGTCAATCAGCCCCAGCATTTT. Protein sequence: CASTRTGPVNQPQHF.

The sample holds a few counts of this clone. The chain recombines TRBV5-8 with TRBJ1-5, with unresolved D. The CDR3 consists of 14 residues. Looked up from germline, CDR1 is SGHTS and CDR2 is YDEGEE. The V end lost 2 bases, the J end lost 6 bases, and 12 bases lay between the germline ends. The CDR3 region is CASSLSGFSQPQHF. DNA for the CDR3: TGTGCCAGCAGCTTATCGGGGTTTAGTCAGCCCCAGCATTTT. Together with reference TRBV5-8 and TRBJ1-5, the CDR3 gives the full variable domain: EAGVTQSPTHLIKTRGQQATLRCSPISGHTSVYWYQQALGLGLQFLLWYDEGEERNRGNFPPRFSGRQFPNYSSELNVNALELEDSALYLCASSLSGFSQPQHFGDGTRLSIL.

J is TRBJ2-1 and V is TRBV25-1, with D tentatively TRBD2 (6 bases). Germline assignment: CDR1 MGHDK and CDR2 SYGVNS. Trimming stripped 2 bases from V and 6 bases from J, with 20 bases between. This CDR3 has 17 residues. In DNA, the CDR3 is TGTGCCAGCAGTGAAAATTGGAGCGGGCGGGACGGCAATGAGCAGTTCTTC. Encoded protein: CASSENWSGRDGNEQFF.

The genes are TRBV2 and TRBJ2-5, with TRBD2 matching over 12 bases. Germline assignment: CDR1 SNHLY and CDR2 FYNNEI. Unmatched junction bases numbered 7, after V lost 4 bases and J lost 7 bases. The CDR3 is 15 residues long. The CDR3 loop reads CASSGTSGIRWTQYF. The CDR3 region has the DNA TGTGCCAGCAGTGGGACTAGCGGGATACGATGGACCCAGTACTTC.

DNA for the CDR3: TGTGCCAGCAGTGGAAGGACAGCCCGAGGGAACACTGAAGCTTTCTTT. This encodes CASSGRTARGNTEAFF. V usage is TRBV6-4 and J usage is TRBJ1-1, with a tentative D call TRBD1 (6 bases). The CDR3 has 16 amino acids. V was clipped by 4 bases and J by 1 base, with 16 bases between them. CDR1 and CDR2 (germline): MRHNA, SNTAGT.

The genes are TRBV6-5 and TRBJ2-1; unclear D gene. With 6 bases removed from V and 0 bases from J, the gap between germline ends came to 12 bases. Germline CDR1 reads MNHEY; CDR2 reads SVGAGI. The CDR3 covers 15 residues. DNA of the CDR3: TGTGCCAGCAGAACACAGAGCCACTCCTACAATGAGCAGTTCTTC. Translated, it gives CASRTQSHSYNEQFF.

The chain is built from TRBV30 and TRBJ2-5; tentative D call: TRBD2 (6 bases). The CDR3 has 13 amino acids. CDR1 is GTSNPN and CDR2 is SVGIG in the germline V gene (reference sequence). The ends were cut back, 7 bases at V and 4 bases at J, with 16 bases in the middle. The CDR3 loop is CASVVLGGETQYF. The DNA of the CDR3 is TGTGCCTCCGTTGTTTTGGGGGGAGAGACCCAGTACTTC.

V is TRBV6-1 and J is TRBJ2-3; 8 bases match TRBD1. Germline CDR1 and CDR2: MNHNS and SASEGT. The CDR3 loop spans 15 amino acids. V lost 1 base to trimming and J lost 4 bases; unmatched junction nucleotides: 4. CDR3 amino acids: CASSEGRGRADTQYF. CDR3 nucleotides: TGTGCCAGCAGTGAAGGCAGGGGGCGGGCAGATACGCAGTATTTT.

Comments on this clone: Mismatch with germline at one junction end may stem from a read error. The rearrangement links TRBV6-1 to TRBJ1-1, with unresolved D. In germline, CDR1 is MNHNS, CDR2 SASEGT. The CDR3 totals 11 residues. CDR3 protein: CASGEETQAFF. The CDR3 region has the DNA TGTGCCAGCGGTGAGGAGACCCAAGCTTTCTTT.

This chain links TRBV7-8 with TRBJ2-5, with 8 bases identical to TRBD2. Judging by the DNA end, TRBJ2-7 fits better; the J call may be wrong. CDR1 and CDR2 from the germline V gene are SGHVS and FQNEAQ. The CDR3 sequence is 15 residues long. This CDR3 is CASSLAWGLVNEQYF. The CDR3 DNA reads as TGTGCCAGCAGCTTAGCTTGGGGACTAGTGAACGAGCAGTACTTC.

J is TRBJ2-7 and V is TRBV19, with 8 bases fitting TRBD2. The germline V gene has CDR1 LNHDA and CDR2 SQIVND (reference sequence). This CDR3 spans 11 amino acids. V shed 6 bases, J shed 12 bases, and the junction held 7 bases outside the gene matches. The CDR3 coding sequence is TGTGCCAGTAGCTACCGCGGGAGGTGGTACTTC. Residues: CASSYRGRWYF. Drawing the rest from reference TRBV19 and TRBJ2-7, the complete variable domain is DGGITQSPKYLFRKEGQNVTLSCEQNLNHDAMYWYRQDPGQGLRLIYYSQIVNDFQKGDIAEGYSVSREKKESFPLTVTSAQKNPTAFYLCASSYRGRWYFGPGTRLTVT.